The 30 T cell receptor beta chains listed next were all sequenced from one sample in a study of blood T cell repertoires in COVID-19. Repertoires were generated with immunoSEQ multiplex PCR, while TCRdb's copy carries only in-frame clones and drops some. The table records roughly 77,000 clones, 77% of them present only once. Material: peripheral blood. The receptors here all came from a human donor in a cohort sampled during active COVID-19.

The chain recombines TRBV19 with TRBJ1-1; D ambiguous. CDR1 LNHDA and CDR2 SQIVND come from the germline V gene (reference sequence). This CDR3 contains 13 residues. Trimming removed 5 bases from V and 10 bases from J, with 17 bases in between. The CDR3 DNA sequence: TGTGCCAGTAGTTCGGTTCCCGGAGAGATAGCTTTCTTT. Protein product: CASSSVPGEIAFF.

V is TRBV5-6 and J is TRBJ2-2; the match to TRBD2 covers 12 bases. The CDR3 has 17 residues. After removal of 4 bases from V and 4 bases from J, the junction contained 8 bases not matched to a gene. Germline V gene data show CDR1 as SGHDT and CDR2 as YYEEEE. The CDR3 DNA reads TGTGCCAGCAGCCTATCTGGACTAGCGGGGATCACCGGGGAGCTGTTTTTT. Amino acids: CASSLSGLAGITGELFF. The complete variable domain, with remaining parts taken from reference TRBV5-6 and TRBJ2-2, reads DAGVTQSPTHLIKTRGQQVTLRCSPKSGHDTVSWYQQALGQGPQFIFQYYEEEERQRGNFPDRFSGHQFPNYSSELNVNALLLGDSALYLCASSLSGLAGITGELFFGEGSRLTVL.

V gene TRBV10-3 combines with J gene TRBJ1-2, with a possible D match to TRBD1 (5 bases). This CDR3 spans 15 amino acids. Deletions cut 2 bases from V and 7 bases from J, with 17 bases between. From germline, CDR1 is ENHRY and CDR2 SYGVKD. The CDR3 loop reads CAISEPGGFQGGYTF. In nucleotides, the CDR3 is TGTGCCATCAGTGAGCCCGGGGGTTTCCAGGGTGGCTACACCTTC.

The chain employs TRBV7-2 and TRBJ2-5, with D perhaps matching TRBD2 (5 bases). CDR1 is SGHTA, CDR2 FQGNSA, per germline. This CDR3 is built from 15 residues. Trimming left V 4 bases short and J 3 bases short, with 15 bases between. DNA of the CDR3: TGTGCCAGCAGCTCCGGAGGAATCATAGAAGAGACCCAGTACTTC. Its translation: CASSSGGIIEETQYF. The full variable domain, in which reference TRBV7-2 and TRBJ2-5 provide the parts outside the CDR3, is GAGVSQSPSNKVTEKGKDVELRCDPISGHTALYWYRQSLGQGLEFLIYFQGNSAPDKSGLPSDRFSAERTGGSVSTLTIQRTQQEDSAVYLCASSSGGIIEETQYFGPGTRLLVL.

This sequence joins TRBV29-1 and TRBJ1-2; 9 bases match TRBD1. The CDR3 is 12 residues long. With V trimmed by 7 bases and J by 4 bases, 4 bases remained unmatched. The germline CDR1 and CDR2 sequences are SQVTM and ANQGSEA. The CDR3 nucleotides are TGCAGCGCTGGGGGACAGGGCTATGGCTACACCTTC. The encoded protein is CSAGGQGYGYTF.

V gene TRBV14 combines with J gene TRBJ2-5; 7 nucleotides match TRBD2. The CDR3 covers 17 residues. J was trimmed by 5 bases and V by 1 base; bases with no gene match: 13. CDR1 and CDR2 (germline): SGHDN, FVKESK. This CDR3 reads CASSQGRGVPRWETQYF. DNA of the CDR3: TGTGCCAGCAGCCAAGGACGGGGGGTGCCGCGATGGGAGACCCAGTACTTC.

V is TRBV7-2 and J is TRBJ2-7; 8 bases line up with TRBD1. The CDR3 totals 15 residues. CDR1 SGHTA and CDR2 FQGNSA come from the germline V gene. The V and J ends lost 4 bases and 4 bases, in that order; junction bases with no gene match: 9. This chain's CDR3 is CASSSTGQGPYEQYF. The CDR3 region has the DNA TGTGCCAGCAGCTCAACCGGACAGGGCCCTTACGAGCAGTACTTC.

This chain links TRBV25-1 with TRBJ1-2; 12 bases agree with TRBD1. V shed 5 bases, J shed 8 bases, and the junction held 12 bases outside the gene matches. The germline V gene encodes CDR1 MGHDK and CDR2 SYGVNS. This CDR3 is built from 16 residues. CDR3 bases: TGTGCCAGCAGTCGCCAAGCCGGGACAGGGGGCGAGGGCTACACCTTC. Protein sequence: CASSRQAGTGGEGYTF.

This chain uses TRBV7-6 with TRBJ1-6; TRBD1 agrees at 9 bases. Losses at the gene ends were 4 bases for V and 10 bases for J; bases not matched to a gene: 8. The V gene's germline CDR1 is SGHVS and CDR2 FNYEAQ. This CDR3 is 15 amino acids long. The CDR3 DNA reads TGTGCCAGCAGCTCCATTACAGGGGGCGGCTCACCCCTCCACTTT. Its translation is CASSSITGGGSPLHF.

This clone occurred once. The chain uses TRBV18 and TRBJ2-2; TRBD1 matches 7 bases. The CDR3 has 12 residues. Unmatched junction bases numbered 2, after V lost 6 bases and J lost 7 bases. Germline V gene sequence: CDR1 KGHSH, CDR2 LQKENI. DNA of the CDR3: TGTGCCAGCTCCCGGGACAGCGGGGAGCTGTTTTTT. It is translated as CASSRDSGELFF.

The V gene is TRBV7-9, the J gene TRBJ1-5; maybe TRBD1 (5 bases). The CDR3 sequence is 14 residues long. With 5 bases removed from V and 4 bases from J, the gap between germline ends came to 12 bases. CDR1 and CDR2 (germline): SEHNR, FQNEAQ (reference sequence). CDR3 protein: CASSPDAGNQPQHF. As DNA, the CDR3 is TGTGCCAGCAGCCCAGACGCAGGGAATCAGCCCCAGCATTTT.

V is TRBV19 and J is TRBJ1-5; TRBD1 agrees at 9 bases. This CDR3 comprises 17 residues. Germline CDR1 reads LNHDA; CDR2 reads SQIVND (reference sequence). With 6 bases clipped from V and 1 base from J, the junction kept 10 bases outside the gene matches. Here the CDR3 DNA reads TGTGCCAGTAGCCCCCGGGACAGGGAGAGGAGCAATCAGCCCCAGCATTTT. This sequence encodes CASSPRDRERSNQPQHF.

CDR3 region: CASSAGVQPQHF. The CDR3 DNA follows: TGTGCCAGCTCCGCAGGGGTTCAGCCCCAGCATTTT. The gene calls are TRBV25-1 and TRBJ1-5; possibly TRBD1 for D (6 bases). CDR1 is MGHDK, CDR2 SYGVNS, per germline. CDR3 size: 12 residues. Trimming took 8 bases from V and 6 from J, leaving 11 bases between them.

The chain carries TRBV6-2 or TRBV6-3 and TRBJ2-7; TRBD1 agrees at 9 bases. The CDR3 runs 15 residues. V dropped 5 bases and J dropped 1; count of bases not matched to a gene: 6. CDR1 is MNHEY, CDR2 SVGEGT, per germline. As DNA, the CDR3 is TGTGCCAGCAGTCCGGGACAGGGCCTTTCCTACGAGCAGTACTTC. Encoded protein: CASSPGQGLSYEQYF.

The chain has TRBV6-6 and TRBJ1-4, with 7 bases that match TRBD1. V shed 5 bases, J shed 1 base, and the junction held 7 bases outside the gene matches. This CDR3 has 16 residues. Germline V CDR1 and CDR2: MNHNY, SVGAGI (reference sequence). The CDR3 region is CASSPPGQITNEKLFF. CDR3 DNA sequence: TGTGCCAGCAGTCCTCCGGGACAGATAACTAATGAAAAACTGTTTTTT.

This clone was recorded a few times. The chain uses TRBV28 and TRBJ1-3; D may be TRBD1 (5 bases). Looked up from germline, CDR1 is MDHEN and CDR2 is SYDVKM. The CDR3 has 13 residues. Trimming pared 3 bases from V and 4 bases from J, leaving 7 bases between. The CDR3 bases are TGTGCCAGCAGTTTGGACATCGGAAACACCATATATTTT. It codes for CASSLDIGNTIYF.

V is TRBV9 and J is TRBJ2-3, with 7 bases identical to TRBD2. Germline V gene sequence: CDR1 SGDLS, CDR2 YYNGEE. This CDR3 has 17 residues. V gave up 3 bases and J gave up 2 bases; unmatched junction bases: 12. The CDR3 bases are TGTGCCAGCAGCGCCTCCCTGGCGGGGGACCTCACAGATACGCAGTATTTT. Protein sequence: CASSASLAGDLTDTQYF.

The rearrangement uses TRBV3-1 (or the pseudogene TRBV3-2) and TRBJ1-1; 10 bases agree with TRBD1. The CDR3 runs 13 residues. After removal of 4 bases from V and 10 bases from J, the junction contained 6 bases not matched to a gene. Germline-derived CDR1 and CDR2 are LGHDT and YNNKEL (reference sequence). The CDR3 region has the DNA TGTGCCAGCAGCCCGACCAGACAGGGGGCAGCTTTCTTT. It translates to CASSPTRQGAAFF.

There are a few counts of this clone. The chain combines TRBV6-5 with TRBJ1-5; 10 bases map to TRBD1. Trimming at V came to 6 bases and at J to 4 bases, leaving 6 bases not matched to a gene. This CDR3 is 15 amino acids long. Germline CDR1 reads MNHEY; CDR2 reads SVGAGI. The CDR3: CASSQRQGANQPQHF. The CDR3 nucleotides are TGTGCCAGCAGCCAAAGACAGGGGGCTAATCAGCCCCAGCATTTT.

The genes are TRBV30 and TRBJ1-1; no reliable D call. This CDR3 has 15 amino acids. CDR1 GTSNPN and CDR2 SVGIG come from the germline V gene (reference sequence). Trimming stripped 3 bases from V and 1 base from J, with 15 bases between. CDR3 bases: TGTGCCTGGAGCCCCAGGTTGGGCCCGAACACTGAAGCTTTCTTT. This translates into CAWSPRLGPNTEAFF.

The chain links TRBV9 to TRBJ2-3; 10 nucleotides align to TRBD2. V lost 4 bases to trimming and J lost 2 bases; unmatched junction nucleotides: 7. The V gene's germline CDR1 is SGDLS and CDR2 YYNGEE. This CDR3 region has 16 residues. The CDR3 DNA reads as TGTGCCAGCAGCCCCCGGACTAGCGGACTCACAGATACGCAGTATTTT. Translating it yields CASSPRTSGLTDTQYF.

This CDR3 reads CASSVGTVGEKLFF. The CDR3 region has the DNA TGTGCCAGCAGCGTAGGGACAGTCGGTGAAAAACTGTTTTTT. The chain uses TRBV9 and TRBJ1-4; tentative D call: TRBD1 (6 bases). Between the trimmed V and J ends, which lost 0 bases and 7 bases, there was a span of 10 bases. The CDR3 has 14 amino acids. From germline, CDR1 is SGDLS and CDR2 YYNGEE.

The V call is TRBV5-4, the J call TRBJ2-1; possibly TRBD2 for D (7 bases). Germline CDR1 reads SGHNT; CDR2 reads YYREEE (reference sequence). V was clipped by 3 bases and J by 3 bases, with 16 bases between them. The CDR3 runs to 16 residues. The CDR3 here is CASSSTGGGGYNEQFF. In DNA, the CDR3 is TGTGCCAGCAGCTCAACGGGGGGCGGGGGCTACAATGAGCAGTTCTTC.

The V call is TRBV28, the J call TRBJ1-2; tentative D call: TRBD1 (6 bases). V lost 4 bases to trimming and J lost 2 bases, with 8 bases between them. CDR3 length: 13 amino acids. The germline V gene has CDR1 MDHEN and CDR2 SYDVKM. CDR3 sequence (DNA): TGTGCCAGCAGTTCAGGGGCGAACTATGGCTACACCTTC. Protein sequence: CASSSGANYGYTF.

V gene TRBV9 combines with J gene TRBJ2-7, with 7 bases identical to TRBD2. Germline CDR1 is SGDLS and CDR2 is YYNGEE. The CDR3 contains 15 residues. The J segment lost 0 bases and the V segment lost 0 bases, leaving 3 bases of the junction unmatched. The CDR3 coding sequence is TGTGCCAGCAGCGTAGGGGTAGCGGGCTCCTACGAGCAGTACTTC. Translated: CASSVGVAGSYEQYF.

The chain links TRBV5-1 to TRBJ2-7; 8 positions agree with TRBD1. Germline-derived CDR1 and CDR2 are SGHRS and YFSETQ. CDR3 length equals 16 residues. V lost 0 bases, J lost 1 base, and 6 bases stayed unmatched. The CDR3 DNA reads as TGCGCCAGCAGCTTGGACGGACAGGGAATTTCCTACGAGCAGTACTTC. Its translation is CASSLDGQGISYEQYF.

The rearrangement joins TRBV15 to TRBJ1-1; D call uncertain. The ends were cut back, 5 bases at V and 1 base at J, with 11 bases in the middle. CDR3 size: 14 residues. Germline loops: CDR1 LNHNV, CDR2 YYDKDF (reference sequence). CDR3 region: CATSPFNRNTEAFF. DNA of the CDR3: TGTGCCACCAGCCCGTTTAACAGGAACACTGAAGCTTTCTTT.

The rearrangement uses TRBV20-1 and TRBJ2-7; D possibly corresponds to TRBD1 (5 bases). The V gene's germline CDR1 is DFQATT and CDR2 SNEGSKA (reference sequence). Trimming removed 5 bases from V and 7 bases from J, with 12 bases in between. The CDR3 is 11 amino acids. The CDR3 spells CSAGYRGEQYF. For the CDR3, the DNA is TGCAGTGCTGGATATAGGGGAGAGCAGTACTTC.

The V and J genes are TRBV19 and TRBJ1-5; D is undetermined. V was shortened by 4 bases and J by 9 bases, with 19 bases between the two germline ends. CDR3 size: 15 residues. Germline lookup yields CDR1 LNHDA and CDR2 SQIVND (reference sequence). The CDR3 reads CASSTGRGGRGPQHF. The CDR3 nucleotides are TGTGCCAGTAGTACGGGCCGCGGAGGGCGAGGGCCCCAGCATTTT.

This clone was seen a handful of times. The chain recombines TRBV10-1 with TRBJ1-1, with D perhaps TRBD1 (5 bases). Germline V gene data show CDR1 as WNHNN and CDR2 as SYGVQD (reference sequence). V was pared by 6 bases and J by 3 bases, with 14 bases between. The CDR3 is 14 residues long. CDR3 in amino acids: CASRRTTGDTEAFF. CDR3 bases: TGCGCCAGCAGGCGGACGACGGGGGACACTGAAGCTTTCTTT.